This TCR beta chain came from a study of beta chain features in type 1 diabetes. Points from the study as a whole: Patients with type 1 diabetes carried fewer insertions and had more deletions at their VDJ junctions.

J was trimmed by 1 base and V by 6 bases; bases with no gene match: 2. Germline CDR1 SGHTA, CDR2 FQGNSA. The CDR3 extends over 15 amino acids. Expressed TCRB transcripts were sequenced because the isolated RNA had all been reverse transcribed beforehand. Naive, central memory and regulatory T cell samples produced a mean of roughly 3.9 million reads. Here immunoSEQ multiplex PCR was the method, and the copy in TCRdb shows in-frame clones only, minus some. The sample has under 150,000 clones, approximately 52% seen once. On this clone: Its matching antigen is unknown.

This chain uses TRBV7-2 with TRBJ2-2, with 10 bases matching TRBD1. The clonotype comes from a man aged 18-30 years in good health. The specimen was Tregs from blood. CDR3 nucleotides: TGTGCCAGCAGTAGGACAGGGGGGAACACCGGGGAGCTGTTTTTT. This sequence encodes CASSRTGGNTGELFF.